Listed below are T cell receptor beta chains from one sample, sequenced in a study of Tregs in tolerant kidney transplant recipients. Method: immunoSEQ multiplex PCR; TCRdb's copy keeps in-frame clones and lacks some. The repertoire includes 240,000 or so clones, about four fifths of them detected once, and roughly 0.67% sits in the top ten. Sample: CD4+ T cells from blood. These receptors all stem from a human donor in good health. The CDR3 runs from the conserved cysteine through the conserved F or W. The D gene is left open where the match is weak. Size is stated for part of the rows, as once, few or many counts, or as a class when the clone is expanded.

J	size	length	V	D	DNA	CDR3
TRBJ1-2	NA	13	TRBV7-9	NA	TGTGCCAGCAGTCCGGGGACGGGCTATGGCTACACCTTC	CASSPGTGYGYTF
TRBJ1-5	NA	14	TRBV6-1	TRBD1	TGTGCCAGCAGTGAATCTACAGGGGATCAGCCCCAGCATTTT	CASSESTGDQPQHF
TRBJ1-3	NA	18	TRBV5-4	TRBD1	TGTGCCAGCAGCGGGAAACAGGGGGACCTGTATCCTGCGGACACCATATATTTT	CASSGKQGDLYPADTIYF
TRBJ2-1	once	14	TRBV2	TRBD1	TGTGCCAGCAGTGACCCCGGGACAGGGGATGAGCAGTTCTTC	CASSDPGTGDEQFF
TRBJ2-4	NA	16	TRBV2	NA	TGTGCCAGCCGCCAGGAGAGGACGGATGCCAAAAACATTCAGTACTTC	CASRQERTDAKNIQYF
TRBJ2-1	NA	14	TRBV6-5	TRBD2	TGTGCCAGCAGACCCGCGGGGGGTGTACATGAGCAGTTCTTC	CASRPAGGVHEQFF
TRBJ2-1	few	12	TRBV4-1	NA	TGCGCCATTGGGCGGCACAACGGTGAGCAGTTCTTC	CAIGRHNGEQFF
TRBJ2-7	NA	16	TRBV5-1	NA	TGCGCCAGCAGCTTGGCTCCAGGTAACGAGATTTACGAGCAGTACTTC	CASSLAPGNEIYEQYF
TRBJ2-7	NA	13	TRBV7-3	NA	TGTGCCAGCAGCTTCAAGGGAGGCGGAGAGCAGTACTTC	CASSFKGGGEQYF
TRBJ1-5	NA	14	TRBV7-9	NA	TGTGCCAGCAGCTTTTGGGACACGAATCAGCCCCAGCATTTT	CASSFWDTNQPQHF
TRBJ2-7	NA	14	TRBV6-1	NA	TGTGCCAGCAGTCGAACGGACCCAGCCTACGAGCAGTACTTC	CASSRTDPAYEQYF
TRBJ2-5	NA	15	TRBV6-1	TRBD2	TGTGCCAGTAGTGTTAGCGGGGGGGTTCAAGAGACCCAGTACTTC	CASSVSGGVQETQYF
TRBJ1-1	once	13	TRBV7-2	TRBD1	TGTGCCAGCAGCCCTCAGGGGGCGGCTGAAGCTTTCTTT	CASSPQGAAEAFF
TRBJ1-5	NA	13	TRBV30	NA	TGTGCCTGGAGTGAAACAGGGAATCAGCCCCAGCATTTT	CAWSETGNQPQHF
TRBJ1-2	NA	13	TRBV2	NA	TGTGCCAATTCGGGGCAGGGGCACTATGGCTACACCTTC	CANSGQGHYGYTF
TRBJ2-7	NA	12	TRBV13	NA	TGTGCCAGCGGGGGCAGACCCTACGAGCAGTACTTC	CASGGRPYEQYF
TRBJ1-5	NA	17	TRBV7-8	TRBD1	TGTGCCAGCAGTTCCGGGACAGGGACCTCTAGCAATCAGCCCCAGCATTTT	CASSSGTGTSSNQPQHF
TRBJ2-7	NA	11	TRBV20-1	NA	TGCAGTGCTAGGGGTGTCGACGAGCAGTACTTC	CSARGVDEQYF
TRBJ1-6	few	12	TRBV6-6	NA	TGTGCCAGCAGTTACCGACTAGCACCCCTCCACTTT	CASSYRLAPLHF
TRBJ2-5	once	14	TRBV5-1	NA	TGCGCCAGCAGCTTGGTGCATCCCGGGGAGACCCAGTACTTC	CASSLVHPGETQYF
TRBJ2-3	NA	14	TRBV25-1	NA	TGTGCCAGCATGGGCGATATATACACAGATACGCAGTATTTT	CASMGDIYTDTQYF
TRBJ2-4	NA	15	TRBV4-1	NA	TGCGCCAGCAGCCAAGGACCAGGGACCAAAAACATTCAGTACTTC	CASSQGPGTKNIQYF
TRBJ1-2	NA	14	TRBV18	NA	TGTGCCAGCTCTCCGGTCGGGCGTGACTATGGCTACACCTTC	CASSPVGRDYGYTF
TRBJ2-6	once	20	TRBV6-1	TRBD1	TGTGCCAGCAGTGAAGCGCGGACAGGGGGCTTGAGGTCTGGGGCCAACGTCCTGACTTTC	CASSEARTGGLRSGANVLTF
TRBJ1-1	NA	13	TRBV2	NA	TGTGCCAGCAGTGAAGAAATGGGCACTGAAGCTTTCTTT	CASSEEMGTEAFF
TRBJ2-7	once	15	TRBV7-2	NA	TGTGCCAGCAGCTTATCCGTCGACGGACTCTACGAGCAGTACTTC	CASSLSVDGLYEQYF
TRBJ1-1	NA	13	TRBV6-5	NA	TGTGCCAGCAGTGCAACAGAGAACACTGAAGCTTTCTTT	CASSATENTEAFF
TRBJ2-7	few	16	TRBV10-1	NA	TGCGCCAGCAGTGAAGTGATCGGGCAGGGACGCTACGAGCAGTACTTC	CASSEVIGQGRYEQYF
TRBJ1-1	NA	15	TRBV5-1	NA	TGCGCCAGCAGCCCCGAGGGTCCTCTGAACACTGAAGCTTTCTTT	CASSPEGPLNTEAFF
TRBJ2-2	NA	15	TRBV7-6	TRBD2	TGTGCCAGCAGCCCGGGGGGTTCATACACCGGGGAGCTGTTTTTT	CASSPGGSYTGELFF
TRBJ2-2	NA	14	TRBV11-3	NA	TGTGCCAGCAGCCGCTATTCGGTCCCCGGGGAGCTGTTTTTT	CASSRYSVPGELFF
TRBJ1-1	NA	13	TRBV5-1	TRBD1	TGCGCCAGCAGCTGGGGGACAGGCTCTGAAGCTTTCTTT	CASSWGTGSEAFF
TRBJ2-6	NA	14	TRBV7-9	NA	TGTGCCAGCAGCCCCCACCCTGGGGCCAACGTCCTGACTTTC	CASSPHPGANVLTF
TRBJ1-4	NA	11	TRBV15	NA	TGTGCCACCAGCATCCTTGAAAAACTGTTTTTT	CATSILEKLFF
TRBJ2-5	NA	12	TRBV6-5	NA	TGTGCCAGCAGTTACCTTAGAGAGACCCAGTACTTC	CASSYLRETQYF
TRBJ1-2	NA	16	TRBV7-9	TRBD1	TGTGCCAGCAGCCTAGAAGTTGGCAGGGGGTTAAATGGCTACACCTTC	CASSLEVGRGLNGYTF
TRBJ2-7	once	16	TRBV7-8	TRBD2	TGTGCCAGCAGCCCAGGGGGACTAGCGGACTCCTACGAGCAGTACTTC	CASSPGGLADSYEQYF
TRBJ2-1	once	15	TRBV5-1	NA	TGCGCCAGCAGCGAGACCCCCAGGGTCGGCAATGAGCAGTTCTTC	CASSETPRVGNEQFF
TRBJ1-1	NA	14	TRBV14	NA	TGTGCCAGCAGCCGAGGGGGACAGAACACTGAAGCTTTCTTT	CASSRGGQNTEAFF
TRBJ1-3	once	14	TRBV15	NA	TGTGCCACCAGCAGAGTAGGGGCTGGAAACACCATATATTTT	CATSRVGAGNTIYF
TRBJ1-1	NA	15	TRBV6-5	NA	TGTGCCAGCAGTTACTCCAACTCAGGCCGGTTTGAAGCTTTCTTT	CASSYSNSGRFEAFF
TRBJ2-4	once	17	TRBV6-1	NA	TGTGCCAGCAGTGAAGCCAGGATGGGGGAAACCAAAAACATTCAGTACTTC	CASSEARMGETKNIQYF
TRBJ2-2	NA	14	TRBV6-1	TRBD2	TGTGCCAGCACAGGACTAGCGGGCACCGGGGAGCTGTTTTTT	CASTGLAGTGELFF
TRBJ2-2	NA	14	TRBV6-4	TRBD1	TGTGCCAGCAGCCTACAGGGGCATGCCGGGGAGCTGTTTTTT	CASSLQGHAGELFF
TRBJ1-5	NA	14	TRBV19	TRBD1	TGTGCCAGTAGTACGGACAGGGGGAGGCAGCCCCAGCATTTT	CASSTDRGRQPQHF
TRBJ2-7	NA	16	TRBV4-1	NA	TGCGCCAGCAGCCAGGTAGGGGGGGACAGGCCCTACGAGCAGTACTTC	CASSQVGGDRPYEQYF
TRBJ1-3	few	15	TRBV18	TRBD1	TGTGCCAGCTCACCGGGACAGGGGCCCGGAAACACCATATATTTT	CASSPGQGPGNTIYF
TRBJ1-2	NA	12	TRBV6-4	NA	TGTGCCAGCAGTGATGACAGCTATGGCTACACCTTC	CASSDDSYGYTF
TRBJ1-5	NA	15	TRBV2	NA	TGTGCCAGCAGTGAGGGTCGTAGCGGGAATCAGCCCCAGCATTTT	CASSEGRSGNQPQHF
TRBJ1-2	NA	14	TRBV7-9	TRBD1	TGTGCCAGCAGCTACGCGCGACAGGGCTATGGCTACACCTTC	CASSYARQGYGYTF